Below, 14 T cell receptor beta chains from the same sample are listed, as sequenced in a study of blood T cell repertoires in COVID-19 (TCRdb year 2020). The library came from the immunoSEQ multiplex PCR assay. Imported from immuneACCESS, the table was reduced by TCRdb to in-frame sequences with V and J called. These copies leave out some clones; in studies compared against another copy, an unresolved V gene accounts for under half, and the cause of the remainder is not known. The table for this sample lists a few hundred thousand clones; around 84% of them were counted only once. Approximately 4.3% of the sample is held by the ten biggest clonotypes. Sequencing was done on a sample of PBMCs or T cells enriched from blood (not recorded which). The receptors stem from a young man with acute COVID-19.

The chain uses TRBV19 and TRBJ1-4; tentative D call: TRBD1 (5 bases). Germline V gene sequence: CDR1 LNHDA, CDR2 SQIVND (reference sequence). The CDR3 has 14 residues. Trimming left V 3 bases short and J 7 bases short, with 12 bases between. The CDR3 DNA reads TGTGCCAGTAGTATTGGAGGGGCAAGTGAAAAACTGTTTTTT. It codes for CASSIGGASEKLFF.

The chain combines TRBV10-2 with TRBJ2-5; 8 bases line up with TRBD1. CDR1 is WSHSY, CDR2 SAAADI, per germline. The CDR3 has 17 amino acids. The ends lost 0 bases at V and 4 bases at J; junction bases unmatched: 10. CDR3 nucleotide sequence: TGCGCCAGCAGTGAGTCGTTTCCAGGACAGGGCGGAGAGACCCAGTACTTC. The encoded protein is CASSESFPGQGGETQYF.

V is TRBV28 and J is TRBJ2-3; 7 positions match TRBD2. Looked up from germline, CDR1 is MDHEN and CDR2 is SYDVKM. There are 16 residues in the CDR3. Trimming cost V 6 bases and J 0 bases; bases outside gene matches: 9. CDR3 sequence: CASRRGLSTSTDTQYF. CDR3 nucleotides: TGTGCCAGCAGGCGGGGGTTGTCAACTAGCACAGATACGCAGTATTTT.

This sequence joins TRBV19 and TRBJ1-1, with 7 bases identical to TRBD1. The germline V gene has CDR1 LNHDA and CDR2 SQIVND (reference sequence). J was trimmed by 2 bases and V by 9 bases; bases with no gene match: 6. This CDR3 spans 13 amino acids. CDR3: CASQTGFNTEAFF. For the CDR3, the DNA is TGTGCCAGCCAGACAGGGTTCAACACTGAAGCTTTCTTT. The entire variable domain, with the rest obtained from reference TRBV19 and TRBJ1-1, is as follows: DGGITQSPKYLFRKEGQNVTLSCEQNLNHDAMYWYRQDPGQGLRLIYYSQIVNDFQKGDIAEGYSVSREKKESFPLTVTSAQKNPTAFYLCASQTGFNTEAFFGQGTRLTVV.

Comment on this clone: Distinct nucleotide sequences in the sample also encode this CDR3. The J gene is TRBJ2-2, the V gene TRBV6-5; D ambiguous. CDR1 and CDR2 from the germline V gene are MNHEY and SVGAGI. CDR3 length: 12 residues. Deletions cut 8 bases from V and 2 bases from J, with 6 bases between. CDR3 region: CASSRNTGELFF. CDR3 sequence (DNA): TGTGCCAGCTCCAGAAACACCGGGGAGCTGTTTTTT.

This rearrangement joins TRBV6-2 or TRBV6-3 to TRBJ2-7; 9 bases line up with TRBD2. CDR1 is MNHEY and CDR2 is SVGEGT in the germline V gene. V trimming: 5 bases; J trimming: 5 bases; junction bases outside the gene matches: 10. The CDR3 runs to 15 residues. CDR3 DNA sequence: TGTGCCAGCAGTGCCGGGCTAGCGGGAATCAACGAGCAGTACGTC. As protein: CASSAGLAGINEQYV.

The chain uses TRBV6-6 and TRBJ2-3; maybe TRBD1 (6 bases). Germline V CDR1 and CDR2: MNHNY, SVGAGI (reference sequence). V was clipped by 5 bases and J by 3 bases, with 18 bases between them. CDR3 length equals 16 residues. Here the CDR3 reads CASSTGQGLATDTQYF. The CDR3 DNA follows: TGTGCCAGCAGTACGGGACAAGGACTGGCGACAGATACGCAGTATTTT.

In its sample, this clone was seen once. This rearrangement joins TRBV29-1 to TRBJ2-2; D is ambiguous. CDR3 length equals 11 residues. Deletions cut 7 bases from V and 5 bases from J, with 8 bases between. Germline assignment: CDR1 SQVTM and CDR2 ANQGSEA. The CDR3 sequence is CSARLTGELFF. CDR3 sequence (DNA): TGCAGCGCCAGGCTTACCGGGGAGCTGTTTTTT.

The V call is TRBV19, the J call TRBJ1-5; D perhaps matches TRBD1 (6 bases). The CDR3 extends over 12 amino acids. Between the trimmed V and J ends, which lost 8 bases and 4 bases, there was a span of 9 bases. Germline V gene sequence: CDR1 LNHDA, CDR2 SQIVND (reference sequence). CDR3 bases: TGTGCCAGTGATACAGGGAATCAGCCCCAGCATTTT. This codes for CASDTGNQPQHF.

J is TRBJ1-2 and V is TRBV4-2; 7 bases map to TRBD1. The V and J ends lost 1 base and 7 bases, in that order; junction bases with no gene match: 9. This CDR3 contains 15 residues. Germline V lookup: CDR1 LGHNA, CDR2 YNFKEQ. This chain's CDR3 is CASSQAGTVQLGYTF. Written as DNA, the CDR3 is TGTGCCAGCAGCCAAGCCGGGACAGTTCAGCTTGGCTACACCTTC.

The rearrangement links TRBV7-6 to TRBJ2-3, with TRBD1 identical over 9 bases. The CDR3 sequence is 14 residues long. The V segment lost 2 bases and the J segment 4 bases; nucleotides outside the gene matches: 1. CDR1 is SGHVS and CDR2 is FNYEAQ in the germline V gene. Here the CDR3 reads CASSLTGGADTQYF. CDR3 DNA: TGTGCCAGCAGCTTAACAGGGGGCGCAGATACGCAGTATTTT.

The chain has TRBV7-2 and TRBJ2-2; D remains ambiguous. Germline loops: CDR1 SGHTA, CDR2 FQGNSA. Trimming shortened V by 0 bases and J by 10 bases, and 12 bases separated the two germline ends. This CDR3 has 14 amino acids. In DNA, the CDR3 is TGTGCCAGCAGCTTAGCGCAACCGAGCGAGGAGCTGTTTTTT. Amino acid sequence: CASSLAQPSEELFF.

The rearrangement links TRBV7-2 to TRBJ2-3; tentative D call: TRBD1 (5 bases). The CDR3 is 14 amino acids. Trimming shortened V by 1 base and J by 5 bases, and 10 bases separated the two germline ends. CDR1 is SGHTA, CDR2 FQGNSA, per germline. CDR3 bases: TGTGCCAGCAGCTTAGGCAGGGCAAGAGATACGCAGTATTTT. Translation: CASSLGRARDTQYF.

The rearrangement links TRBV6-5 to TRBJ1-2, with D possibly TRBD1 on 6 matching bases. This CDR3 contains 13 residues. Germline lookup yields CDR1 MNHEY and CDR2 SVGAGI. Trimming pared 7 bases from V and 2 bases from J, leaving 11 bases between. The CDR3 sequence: CASNAQGNYGYTF. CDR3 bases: TGTGCCAGCAATGCACAGGGCAACTATGGCTACACCTTC.